The 2 T cell receptor beta chains reported below all come from one sample, sequenced in a study of blood T cell repertoires in COVID-19. Using immunoSEQ multiplex PCR, the repertoire was profiled, and TCRdb retains in-frame clones only, with some absent. This sample has under 60,000 clones, with 90% found just once. Input material: peripheral blood. These receptors came from a human donor in a cohort sampled during active COVID-19.

In its sample, this clone was seen a few times. This rearrangement joins TRBV29-1 to TRBJ2-2, with 10 positions matching TRBD2. The germline CDR1 and CDR2 sequences are SQVTM and ANQGSEA. V lost 7 bases and J lost 4; bases outside the gene matches: 18. The CDR3 covers 18 residues. The CDR3 nucleotides read TGCAGCGCGACAAAGGTGGGAGCGGGAGGGAAGATCACCGGGGAGCTGTTTTTT. Encoded protein: CSATKVGAGGKITGELFF.

V usage is TRBV19 and J usage is TRBJ2-3; TRBD1 agrees at 7 bases. The CDR3 runs to 15 residues. In germline, CDR1 is LNHDA, CDR2 SQIVND (reference sequence). After removal of 6 bases from V and 6 bases from J, the junction contained 12 bases not matched to a gene. The CDR3 sequence is CASRQGIHGADTQYF. CDR3 DNA: TGTGCCAGTAGACAGGGGATCCACGGAGCGGATACGCAGTATTTT.